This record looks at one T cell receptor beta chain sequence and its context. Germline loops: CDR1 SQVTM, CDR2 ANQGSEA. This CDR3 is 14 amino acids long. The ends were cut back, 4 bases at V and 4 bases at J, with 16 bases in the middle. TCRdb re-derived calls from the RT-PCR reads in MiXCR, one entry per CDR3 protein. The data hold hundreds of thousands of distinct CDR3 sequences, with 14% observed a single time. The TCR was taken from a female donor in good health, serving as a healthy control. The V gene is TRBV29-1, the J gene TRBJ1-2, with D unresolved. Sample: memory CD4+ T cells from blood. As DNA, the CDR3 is TGCAGCGTTGTAACTTTGTCGCGCGGCTATGGCTACACCTTC. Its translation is CSVVTLSRGYGYTF.